These 14 T cell receptor beta chains share one sample of origin, sequenced in a study of cytomegalovirus exposure and HLA in healthy donors. A multiplex PCR was run with 60 Vbeta primers and 13 Jbeta primers. Profiling relied on immunoSEQ multiplex PCR, and the TCRdb table lists in-frame clones only, not all of them. The sample has approximately 78,000 clones; approximately 84% are singletons. Material for sequencing was PBMCs. Source of these receptors: a woman between 45 and 65 years old in good health and CMV-seronegative.

Of note for this clone: A junction boundary mismatches the germline segment, possibly from a read error. The chain carries TRBV19 and TRBJ1-1; 7 bases are shared with TRBD1. The CDR3 has 13 residues. Germline V gene data show CDR1 as LNHDA and CDR2 as SQIVND (reference sequence). This CDR3 is CASSLEQGNGAFF. The CDR3 bases are TGTGCCAGTAGTTTAGAACAGGGGAATGGAGCTTTCTTT.

The chain joins TRBV5-6 to TRBJ2-3; TRBD1 might be the D (6 bases). The CDR3 length is 16 residues. The V gene's germline CDR1 is SGHDT and CDR2 YYEEEE. With 2 bases removed from V and 4 bases from J, the gap between germline ends came to 17 bases. The CDR3 nucleotides read TGTGCCAGCAGCTTTAGTACAGGGTGGCGTGCAGATACGCAGTATTTT. Translation: CASSFSTGWRADTQYF. Together with reference TRBV5-6 and TRBJ2-3, the CDR3 gives the full variable domain: DAGVTQSPTHLIKTRGQQVTLRCSPKSGHDTVSWYQQALGQGPQFIFQYYEEEERQRGNFPDRFSGHQFPNYSSELNVNALLLGDSALYLCASSFSTGWRADTQYFGPGTRLTVL.

V gene TRBV28 combines with J gene TRBJ2-1; 10 bases agree with TRBD2. Germline lookup yields CDR1 MDHEN and CDR2 SYDVKM. The CDR3 covers 15 residues. V shed 4 bases, J shed 7 bases, and the junction held 7 bases outside the gene matches. CDR3 nucleotides: TGTGCCAGCAGTTGGTCTAGCGGGAGAGGGAATGAGCAGTTCTTC. Its translation is CASSWSSGRGNEQFF.

The rearrangement joins TRBV27 to TRBJ1-2; TRBD1 might be the D (6 bases). From germline, CDR1 is MNHEY and CDR2 SMNVEV (reference sequence). The CDR3 consists of 14 residues. Trimming took 4 bases from V and 2 from J, leaving 11 bases between them. The DNA for the CDR3 is TGTGCCAGCAGTTCGCCCGACAGGAACTATGGCTACACCTTC. Translated, it gives CASSSPDRNYGYTF.

The chain is built from TRBV7-2 and TRBJ2-7; maybe TRBD1 (5 bases). CDR3 length: 18 amino acids. The ends were cut back, 1 base at V and 0 bases at J, with 19 bases in the middle. Germline CDR1 and CDR2: SGHTA and FQGNSA. For the CDR3, the DNA is TGTGCCAGCAGCTTAGAGGGGCGCGGAAACCTATTCTCCTACGAGCAGTACGTC. This encodes CASSLEGRGNLFSYEQYV.

This clone has only one observation. The chain joins TRBV12-5 to TRBJ2-3; TRBD1 matches 9 bases. Losses at the gene ends were 7 bases for V and 1 base for J; bases not matched to a gene: 6. Germline values: CDR1 LGHNT, CDR2 FRNRAP. This CDR3 comprises 15 residues. The CDR3 DNA sequence: TGTGCTAGTGCCACAGGGGGCGACCGCACAGATACGCAGTATTTT. It translates to CASATGGDRTDTQYF.

The chain recombines TRBV27 with TRBJ2-2, with 10 positions matching TRBD2. CDR3 length equals 15 residues. V trimming: 4 bases; J trimming: 8 bases; junction bases outside the gene matches: 7. Germline CDR1 is MNHEY and CDR2 is SMNVEV (reference sequence). The CDR3 spells CASSSAGGPVGELFF. CDR3 in DNA: TGTGCCAGCAGTTCAGCGGGAGGGCCTGTTGGGGAGCTGTTTTTT.

The genes are TRBV6-5 and TRBJ2-7; 9 bases align to TRBD2. Germline V lookup: CDR1 MNHEY, CDR2 SVGAGI. This CDR3 is built from 14 residues. Trimming took 5 bases from V and 3 from J; bases not matched to a gene: 5. This CDR3 is CASSPGTSFYEQYF. DNA of the CDR3: TGTGCCAGCAGTCCCGGGACTAGCTTCTACGAGCAGTACTTC.

The chain recombines TRBV27 with TRBJ2-2, with 8 nucleotides matching TRBD1. The CDR3 covers 18 residues. After removal of 2 bases from V and 3 bases from J, the junction contained 11 bases not matched to a gene. The germline V gene has CDR1 MNHEY and CDR2 SMNVEV (reference sequence). The CDR3 DNA reads as TGTGCCAGCAGTTTAACAGGACAGGGCCCGCGGCACACCGGGGAGCTGTTTTTT. Its translation is CASSLTGQGPRHTGELFF.

The gene calls are TRBV4-1 and TRBJ2-7; 11 nucleotides agree with TRBD1. J was trimmed by 6 bases and V by 4 bases; bases with no gene match: 8. CDR1 is MGHRA and CDR2 is YSYEKL in the germline V gene. This CDR3 contains 15 residues. Written as DNA, the CDR3 is TGCGCCAGCAGCCCAGGACAGGGGGCCAATTTCGAGCAGTACGTC. Translation: CASSPGQGANFEQYV.

This chain joins TRBV7-2 and TRBJ1-3, with TRBD1 identical over 8 bases. CDR3 length: 16 residues. J gave up 2 bases and V 2 bases, and 5 bases lay outside the gene matches. Germline assignment: CDR1 SGHTA and CDR2 FQGNSA. The CDR3 spells CASSLNPQGAGNTIYF. The DNA of the CDR3 is TGTGCCAGCAGCTTAAACCCACAGGGGGCTGGAAACACCATATATTTT.

V gene TRBV19 combines with J gene TRBJ1-1; 7 nucleotides line up with TRBD1. This CDR3 has 14 amino acids. The V segment lost 6 bases and the J segment 7 bases; nucleotides outside the gene matches: 11. Germline loops: CDR1 LNHDA, CDR2 SQIVND (reference sequence). CDR3 sequence reads: CASRRGQSQLEAFF. The CDR3 bases are TGTGCCAGTAGGAGGGGACAGAGCCAACTTGAAGCTTTCTTT.

The chain links TRBV19 to TRBJ2-2; the match to TRBD2 covers 8 bases. Germline loops: CDR1 LNHDA, CDR2 SQIVND (reference sequence). J was trimmed by 6 bases and V by 5 bases; bases with no gene match: 5. This CDR3 is 14 amino acids long. CDR3 sequence reads: CASSPSGSSGELFF. The CDR3, as DNA: TGTGCCAGTAGTCCGAGCGGGAGTTCCGGGGAGCTGTTTTTT.

A single count supports this clone. J is TRBJ2-7 and V is TRBV5-6, with 8 bases matching TRBD2. Looked up from germline, CDR1 is SGHDT and CDR2 is YYEEEE. The CDR3 totals 13 residues. With V trimmed by 3 bases and J by 5 bases, 4 bases remained unmatched. The CDR3 is CASSSLAANEQYF. The DNA of the CDR3 is TGTGCCAGCAGCTCACTAGCGGCGAACGAGCAGTACTTC. Looking up the rest from reference TRBV5-6 and TRBJ2-7 gives the full variable domain: DAGVTQSPTHLIKTRGQQVTLRCSPKSGHDTVSWYQQALGQGPQFIFQYYEEEERQRGNFPDRFSGHQFPNYSSELNVNALLLGDSALYLCASSSLAANEQYFGPGTRLTVT.